These 8 T cell receptor beta chains share one sample of origin, sequenced in a study of blood T cells in healthy people across ages. Primers used in a second PCR of roughly 6 to 12 cycles were a sample-barcoded 5' primer and a J-beta primer mix. TCRdb re-called the 5' RACE reads with MiXCR, one entry per CDR3 protein. The data contain 1.8 million or so distinct CDR3 sequences, 35% to 50% of them singletons. Source material: blood. The receptors originated from a human donor in good health.

The rearrangement joins TRBV12-3 or TRBV12-4 to TRBJ2-7; TRBD1 matches 9 bases. With V trimmed by 4 bases and J by 0 bases, 7 bases remained unmatched. This CDR3 is built from 16 residues. CDR3 protein: CASSYTGTGISYEQYF. CDR3 coding DNA: TGTGCCAGCAGTTACACCGGGACAGGGATCTCCTACGAGCAGTACTTC.

The chain combines TRBV5-6 with TRBJ1-5; D might be TRBD1 (6 bases). The CDR3 length is 16 residues. Per germline, CDR1 SGHDT and CDR2 YYEEEE. V gave up 4 bases and J gave up 4 bases, with 18 bases separating them. Here the CDR3 reads CASSPGGGRRNQPQHF. CDR3 sequence (DNA): TGTGCCAGCAGCCCCGGGGGGGGGCGAAGAAATCAGCCCCAGCATTTT. The whole variable domain, remainder taken from reference TRBV5-6 and TRBJ1-5, is DAGVTQSPTHLIKTRGQQVTLRCSPKSGHDTVSWYQQALGQGPQFIFQYYEEEERQRGNFPDRFSGHQFPNYSSELNVNALLLGDSALYLCASSPGGGRRNQPQHFGDGTRLSIL.

This chain links TRBV6-6 with TRBJ2-1, with no clear D. The CDR3 extends over 14 amino acids. Deletions cut 6 bases from V and 0 bases from J, with 9 bases between. In germline, CDR1 is MNHNY, CDR2 SVGAGI (reference sequence). The CDR3 spells CASRQSSSYNEQFF. In nucleotides, the CDR3 is TGTGCCAGCAGACAGTCGAGCTCCTACAATGAGCAGTTCTTC.

In its sample, this clonotype was seen a few times. The V call is TRBV11-1, the J call TRBJ2-7; D ambiguous. The V gene lost 4 bases and the J gene lost 3 bases, with 13 bases spanning the gap. The CDR3 covers 14 residues. The germline gives CDR1 SGHAT, CDR2 FQDESV (reference sequence). The CDR3 sequence is CASSSPYSSYEQYF. For the CDR3, the DNA is TGTGCCAGCAGCTCCCCCTACAGCAGCTACGAGCAGTACTTC.

This clonotype was recorded a few times. The V call is TRBV7-9, the J call TRBJ1-4; 9 bases agree with TRBD1. V trimming: 4 bases; J trimming: 5 bases; junction bases outside the gene matches: 11. CDR1 is SEHNR and CDR2 is FQNEAQ in the germline V gene (reference sequence). The CDR3 has 17 residues. CDR3 sequence: CASSSPPGDRVNEKLFF. CDR3 DNA sequence: TGTGCCAGCAGCTCACCTCCGGGGGACAGGGTAAATGAAAAACTGTTTTTT. The full variable domain, with the rest looked up from reference TRBV7-9 and TRBJ1-4, is DTGVSQNPRHKITKRGQNVTFRCDPISEHNRLYWYRQTLGQGPEFLTYFQNEAQLEKSRLLSDRFSAERPKGSFSTLEIQRTEQGDSAMYLCASSSPPGDRVNEKLFFGSGTQLSVL.

The table lists this clonotype with a few counts. The V and J genes are TRBV28 and TRBJ2-3; the match to TRBD2 covers 8 bases. J was trimmed by 0 bases and V by 2 bases; bases with no gene match: 7. The CDR3 contains 17 residues. The germline V gene encodes CDR1 MDHEN and CDR2 SYDVKM. CDR3 in amino acids: CASSLNRKRESTDTQYF. DNA for the CDR3: TGTGCCAGCAGTTTAAACCGGAAGCGGGAGAGCACAGATACGCAGTATTTT.

This rearrangement joins TRBV15 to TRBJ1-1, with TRBD1 matching 10 bases. Trimming removed 11 bases from V and 10 bases from J; junction bases left unmatched: 4. This CDR3 is 10 amino acids long. Germline CDR1 is LNHNV and CDR2 is YYDKDF (reference sequence). CDR3 amino acids: CAAGTGAAFF. CDR3 sequence (DNA): TGTGCCGCCGGGACAGGGGCAGCTTTCTTT.

The chain joins TRBV5-5 to TRBJ2-7; unclear D gene. The ends were cut back, 4 bases at V and 0 bases at J, with 14 bases in the middle. CDR3 length: 15 amino acids. Germline CDR1 is SGHKS and CDR2 is YYEKEE (reference sequence). CDR3 bases: TGTGCCAGCAGCCAAACAGCTCAGCTCTCCTACGAGCAGTACTTC. Translation gives CASSQTAQLSYEQYF.